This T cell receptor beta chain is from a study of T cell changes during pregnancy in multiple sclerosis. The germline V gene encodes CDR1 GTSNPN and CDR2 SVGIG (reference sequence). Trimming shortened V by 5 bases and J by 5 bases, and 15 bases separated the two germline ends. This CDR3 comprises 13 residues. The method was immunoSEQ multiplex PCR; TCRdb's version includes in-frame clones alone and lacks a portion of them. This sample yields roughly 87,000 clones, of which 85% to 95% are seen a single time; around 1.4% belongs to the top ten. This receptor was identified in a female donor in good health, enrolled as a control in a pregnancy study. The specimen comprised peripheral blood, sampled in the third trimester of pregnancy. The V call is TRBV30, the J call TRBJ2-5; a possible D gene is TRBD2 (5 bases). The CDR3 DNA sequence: TGTGCCTGGGAGGGCGGGCCGCCGGAGACCCAGTACTTC. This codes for CAWEGGPPETQYF.